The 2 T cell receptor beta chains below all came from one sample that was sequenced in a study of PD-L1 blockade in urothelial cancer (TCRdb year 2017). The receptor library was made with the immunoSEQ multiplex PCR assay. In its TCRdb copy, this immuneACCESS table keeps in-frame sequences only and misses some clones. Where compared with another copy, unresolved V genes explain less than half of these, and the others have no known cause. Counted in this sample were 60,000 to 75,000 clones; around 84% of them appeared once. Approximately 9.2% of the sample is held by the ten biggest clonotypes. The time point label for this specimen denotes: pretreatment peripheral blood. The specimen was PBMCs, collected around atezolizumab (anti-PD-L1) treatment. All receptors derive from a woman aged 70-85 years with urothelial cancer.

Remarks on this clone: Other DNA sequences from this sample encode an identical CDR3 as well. The CDR3 is CASSVGLAGTYEQYF. The CDR3 DNA sequence: TGTGCCAGCAGCGTAGGGCTAGCGGGGACCTACGAGCAGTACTTC. The V call is TRBV9, the J call TRBJ2-7, with TRBD2 matching 9 bases. The germline V gene has CDR1 SGDLS and CDR2 YYNGEE. V shed 0 bases, J shed 2 bases, and the junction held 3 bases outside the gene matches. The CDR3 has 15 residues.

In DNA, the CDR3 is TGCGCCAGCAGCCGTACAACGGGACAGGGGGCTTTGTCGGTCGACTACGAGCAGTACTTC. Translation: CASSRTTGQGALSVDYEQYF. The gene calls are TRBV4-1 and TRBJ2-7; 12 bases map to TRBD1. Germline V gene sequence: CDR1 MGHRA, CDR2 YSYEKL. The CDR3 extends over 20 amino acids. Trimming took 4 bases from V and 3 from J; bases not matched to a gene: 19.